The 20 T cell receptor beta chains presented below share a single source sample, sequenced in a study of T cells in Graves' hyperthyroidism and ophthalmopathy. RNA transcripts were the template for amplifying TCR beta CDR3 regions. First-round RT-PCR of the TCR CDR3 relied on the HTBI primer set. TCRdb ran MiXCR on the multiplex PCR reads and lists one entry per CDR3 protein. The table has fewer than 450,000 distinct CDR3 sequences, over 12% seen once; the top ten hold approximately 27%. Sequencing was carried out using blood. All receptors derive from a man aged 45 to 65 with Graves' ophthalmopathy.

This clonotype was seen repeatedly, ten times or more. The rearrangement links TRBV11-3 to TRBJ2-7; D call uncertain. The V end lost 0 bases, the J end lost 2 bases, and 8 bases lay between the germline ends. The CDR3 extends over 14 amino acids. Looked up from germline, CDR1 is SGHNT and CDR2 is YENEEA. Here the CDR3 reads CASSLDPAAYEQYF. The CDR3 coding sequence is TGTGCCAGCAGCTTAGATCCCGCAGCCTACGAGCAGTACTTC.

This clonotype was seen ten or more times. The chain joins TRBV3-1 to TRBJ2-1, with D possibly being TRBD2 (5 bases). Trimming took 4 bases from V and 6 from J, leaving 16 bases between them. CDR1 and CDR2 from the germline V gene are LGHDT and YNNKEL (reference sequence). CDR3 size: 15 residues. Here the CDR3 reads CASSPLAQLGNEQFF. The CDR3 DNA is TGTGCCAGCAGCCCATTAGCGCAGTTGGGCAATGAGCAGTTCTTC.

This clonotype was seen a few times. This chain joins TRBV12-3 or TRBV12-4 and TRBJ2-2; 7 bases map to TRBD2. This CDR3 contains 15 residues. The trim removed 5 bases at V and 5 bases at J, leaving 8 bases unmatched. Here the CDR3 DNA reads TGTGCCAGCAGTCCGGGAGGAGGGCCGACCGGGGAGCTGTTTTTT. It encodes CASSPGGGPTGELFF.

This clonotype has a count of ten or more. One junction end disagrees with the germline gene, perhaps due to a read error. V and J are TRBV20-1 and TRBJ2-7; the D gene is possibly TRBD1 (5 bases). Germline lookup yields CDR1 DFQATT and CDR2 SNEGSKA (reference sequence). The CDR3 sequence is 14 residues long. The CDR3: CSARDSPPAYEQYF. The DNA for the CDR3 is TGCAGTGCGAGAGACAGTCCACCAGCCTACGAGCAGTACTTC.

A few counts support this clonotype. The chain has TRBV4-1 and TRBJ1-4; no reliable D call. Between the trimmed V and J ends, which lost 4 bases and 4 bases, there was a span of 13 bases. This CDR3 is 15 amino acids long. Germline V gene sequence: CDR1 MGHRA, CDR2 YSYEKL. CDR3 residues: CASSRQARYNEKLFF. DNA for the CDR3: TGCGCCAGCAGCCGGCAAGCGAGATATAATGAAAAACTGTTTTTT.

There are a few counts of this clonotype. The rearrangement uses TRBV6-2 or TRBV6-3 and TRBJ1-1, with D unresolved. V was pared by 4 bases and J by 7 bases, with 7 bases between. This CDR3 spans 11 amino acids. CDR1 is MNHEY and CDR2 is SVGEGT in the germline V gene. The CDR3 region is CASSSTREAFF. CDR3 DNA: TGTGCCAGCAGTTCGACACGTGAAGCTTTCTTT.

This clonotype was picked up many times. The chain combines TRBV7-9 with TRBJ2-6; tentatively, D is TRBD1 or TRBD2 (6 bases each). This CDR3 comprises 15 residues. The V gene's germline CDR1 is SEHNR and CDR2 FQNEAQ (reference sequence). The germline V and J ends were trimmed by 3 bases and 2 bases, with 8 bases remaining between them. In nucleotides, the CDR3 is TGTGCCAGCAGCTTGGGGGGCGCTGGGGCCAACGTCCTGACTTTC. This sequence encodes CASSLGGAGANVLTF.

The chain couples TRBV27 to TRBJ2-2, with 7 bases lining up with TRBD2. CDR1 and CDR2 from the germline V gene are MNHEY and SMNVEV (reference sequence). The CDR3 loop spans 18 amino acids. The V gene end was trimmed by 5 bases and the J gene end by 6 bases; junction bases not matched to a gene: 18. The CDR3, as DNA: TGTGCCAGCAGTCTCGTCCGGTTGGCGGGAGTATTCCCCGGGGAGCTGTTTTTT. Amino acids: CASSLVRLAGVFPGELFF.

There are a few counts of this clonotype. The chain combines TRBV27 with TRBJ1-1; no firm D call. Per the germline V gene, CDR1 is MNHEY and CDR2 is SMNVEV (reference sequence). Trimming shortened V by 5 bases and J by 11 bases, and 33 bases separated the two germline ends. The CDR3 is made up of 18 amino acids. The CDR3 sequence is CASSEVEIPEPSRARAFF. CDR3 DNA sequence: TGTGCCAGCAGTGAAGTGGAGATCCCCGAGCCCAGTCGCGCGAGGGCTTTCTTT.

CDR3 nucleotide sequence: TGCAGTGCTAGAGATGCAGCGGGAATAGAGACCCAGTACTTC. Translation gives CSARDAAGIETQYF. This chain joins TRBV20-1 and TRBJ2-5, with 7 bases identical to TRBD2. V trimming: 0 bases; J trimming: 4 bases; junction bases outside the gene matches: 5. Germline assignment: CDR1 DFQATT and CDR2 SNEGSKA (reference sequence). The CDR3 has 14 amino acids.

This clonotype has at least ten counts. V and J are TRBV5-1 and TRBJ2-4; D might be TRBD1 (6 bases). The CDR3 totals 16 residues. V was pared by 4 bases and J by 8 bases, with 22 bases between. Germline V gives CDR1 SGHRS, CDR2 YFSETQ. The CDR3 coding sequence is TGCGCCAGCAGCGTGGGACACTCTTATCAGAGGGACATTCAGTACTTC. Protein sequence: CASSVGHSYQRDIQYF.

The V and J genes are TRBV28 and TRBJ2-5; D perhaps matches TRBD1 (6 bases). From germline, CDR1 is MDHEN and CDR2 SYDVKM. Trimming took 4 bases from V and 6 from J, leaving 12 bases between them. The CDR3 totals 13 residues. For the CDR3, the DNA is TGTGCCAGCAGTTCGGGCAGGGGACAGACCCAGTACTTC. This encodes CASSSGRGQTQYF.

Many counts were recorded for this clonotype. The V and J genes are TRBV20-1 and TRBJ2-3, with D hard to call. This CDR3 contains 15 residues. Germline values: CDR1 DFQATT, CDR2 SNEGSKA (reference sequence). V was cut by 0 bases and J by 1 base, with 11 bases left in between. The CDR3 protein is CSAREGWPGTDTQYF. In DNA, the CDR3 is TGCAGTGCTAGAGAGGGCTGGCCCGGCACAGATACGCAGTATTTT.

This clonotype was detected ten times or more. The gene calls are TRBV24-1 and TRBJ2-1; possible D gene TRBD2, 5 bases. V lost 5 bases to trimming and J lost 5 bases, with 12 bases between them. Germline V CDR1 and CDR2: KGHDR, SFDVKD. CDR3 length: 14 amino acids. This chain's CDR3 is CATSAHGLHNEQFF. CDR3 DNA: TGTGCCACCAGTGCCCATGGACTTCACAATGAGCAGTTCTTC.

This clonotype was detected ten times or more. In DNA, the CDR3 is TGTGCCAGCAGCTCGGGACTAGCGGTCAATGAGCAGTTCTTC. It is translated as CASSSGLAVNEQFF. The chain recombines TRBV11-2 with TRBJ2-1, with 11 bases aligning to TRBD2. Per the germline V gene, CDR1 is SGHAT and CDR2 is FQNNGV. V lost 4 bases and J lost 6; bases outside the gene matches: 2. There are 14 residues in the CDR3. The complete variable domain, with remaining parts taken from reference TRBV11-2 and TRBJ2-1, reads EAGVAQSPRYKIIEKRQSVAFWCNPISGHATLYWYQQILGQGPKLLIQFQNNGVVDDSQLPKDRFSAERLKGVDSTLKIQPAKLEDSAVYLCASSSGLAVNEQFFGPGTRLTVL.

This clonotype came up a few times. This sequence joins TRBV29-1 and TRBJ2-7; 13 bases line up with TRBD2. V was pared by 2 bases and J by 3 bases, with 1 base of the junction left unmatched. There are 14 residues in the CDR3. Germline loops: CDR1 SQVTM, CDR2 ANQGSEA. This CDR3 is CSVERLAGGYEQYF. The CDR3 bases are TGCAGCGTTGAAAGACTAGCGGGGGGCTACGAGCAGTACTTC.

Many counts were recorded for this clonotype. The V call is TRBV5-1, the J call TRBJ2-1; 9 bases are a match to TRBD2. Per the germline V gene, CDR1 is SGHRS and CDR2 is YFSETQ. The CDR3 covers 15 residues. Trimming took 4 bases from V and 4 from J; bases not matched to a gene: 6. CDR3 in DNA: TGCGCCAGCAGCACTAATAGCGGGAGTTACAATGAGCAGTTCTTC. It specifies CASSTNSGSYNEQFF.

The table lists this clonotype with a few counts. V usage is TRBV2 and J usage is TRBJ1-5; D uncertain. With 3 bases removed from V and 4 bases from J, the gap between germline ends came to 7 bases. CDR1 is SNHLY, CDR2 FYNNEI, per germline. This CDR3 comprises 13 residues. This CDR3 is CASSDEVNQPQHF. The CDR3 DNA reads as TGTGCCAGCAGTGATGAGGTGAATCAGCCCCAGCATTTT. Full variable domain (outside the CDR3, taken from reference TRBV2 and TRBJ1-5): EPEVTQTPSHQVTQMGQEVILRCVPISNHLYFYWYRQILGQKVEFLVSFYNNEISEKSEIFDDQFSVERPDGSNFTLKIRSTKLEDSAMYFCASSDEVNQPQHFGDGTRLSIL.

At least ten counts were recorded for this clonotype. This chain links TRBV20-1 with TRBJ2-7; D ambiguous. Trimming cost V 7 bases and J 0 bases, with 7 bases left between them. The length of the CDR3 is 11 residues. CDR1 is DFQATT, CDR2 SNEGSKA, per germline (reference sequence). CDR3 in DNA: TGCAGTGTCCAGCCCTCCTACGAGCAGTACTTC. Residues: CSVQPSYEQYF.

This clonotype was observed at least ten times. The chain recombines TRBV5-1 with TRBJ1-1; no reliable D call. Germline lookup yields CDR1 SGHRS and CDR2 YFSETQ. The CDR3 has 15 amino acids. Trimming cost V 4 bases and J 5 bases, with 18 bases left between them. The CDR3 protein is CASSPEQSARTEAFF. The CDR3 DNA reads TGCGCCAGCAGCCCCGAACAAAGCGCACGGACTGAAGCTTTCTTT.